This passage covers 23 T cell receptor beta chains from one sample sequenced in a study of early T cells in non-severe SARS-CoV-2 infection. TCRdb re-analysed the 5' RACE reads in MiXCR, keeping a single row per CDR3 protein. This sample carries roughly 60,000 distinct CDR3 sequences, around 12% of them seen once, and the ten largest clones take roughly 4.2%. Sample: whole blood. These receptors all come from an adult who was a healthcare worker with PCR-confirmed SARS-CoV-2 infection or an uninfected control (not recorded which).

This clonotype has at least ten counts. The chain couples TRBV29-1 to TRBJ1-1; TRBD1 aligns across 8 bases. The CDR3 contains 13 residues. Germline loops: CDR1 SQVTM, CDR2 ANQGSEA. V was pared by 3 bases and J by 5 bases, with 5 bases of the junction left unmatched. CDR3 sequence: CSVDKGQETEAFF. CDR3 bases: TGCAGCGTTGATAAGGGACAGGAAACTGAAGCTTTCTTT.

This chain uses TRBV5-5 with TRBJ2-5; D remains ambiguous. The CDR3 contains 13 residues. Germline V lookup: CDR1 SGHKS, CDR2 YYEKEE (reference sequence). Between the trimmed V and J ends, which lost 0 bases and 4 bases, there was a span of 7 bases. CDR3 in DNA: TGTGCCAGCAGCTTGGTAGGGTTAGAGACCCAGTACTTC. It codes for CASSLVGLETQYF.

In its sample, this clonotype was seen a few times. V usage is TRBV5-1 and J usage is TRBJ2-5; D is ambiguous. Trimming took 1 base from V and 1 from J, leaving 8 bases between them. There are 14 residues in the CDR3. Germline V gene sequence: CDR1 SGHRS, CDR2 YFSETQ. The CDR3 nucleotides read TGCGCCAGCAGCTTGCGGCGTCCCCAAGAGACCCAGTACTTC. Its translation: CASSLRRPQETQYF.

This clonotype was counted between two and nine times. The genes are TRBV5-4 and TRBJ1-5; D is perhaps TRBD1 (6 bases). Trimming removed 0 bases at V and 5 bases at J, with 9 bases between. Germline CDR1 reads SGHNT; CDR2 reads YYREEE (reference sequence). There are 14 residues in the CDR3. The CDR3 sequence is CASSLEPGDQPQHF. In DNA form, the CDR3 reads TGTGCCAGCAGCTTGGAGCCAGGGGATCAGCCCCAGCATTTT.

This clonotype was picked up many times. The chain has TRBV2 and TRBJ2-3; 7 bases align to TRBD1. The CDR3 is made up of 12 amino acids. The J segment lost 12 bases and the V segment lost 5 bases, leaving 8 bases of the junction unmatched. Germline CDR1 SNHLY, CDR2 FYNNEI. The CDR3 DNA sequence: TGTGCCAGCAGTTTGACAGGGCAGGCACAGTATTTT. Translated, it gives CASSLTGQAQYF.

This clonotype came up many times. The V and J genes are TRBV12-2 and TRBJ2-1; the table's D call, TRBD2, was not checked against the DNA. TRBV12-2 is a recognized pseudogene. The CDR3 length is 16 residues. The CDR3 nucleotides are TGTGCAAGTCGCCCGCTAGCGGGGGCCCCCTACAATGAGCAGTTCTTC. It yields the protein CASRPLAGAPYNEQFF.

This clonotype was picked up many times. The CDR3 DNA sequence: TGTGCCAGCAGTTTCCAGGGGCCCGTGGCAGATACGCAGTATTTT. Translating it yields CASSFQGPVADTQYF. The chain combines TRBV27 with TRBJ2-3, with D possibly being TRBD1 (6 bases). The germline V and J ends were trimmed by 3 bases and 4 bases, with 14 bases remaining between them. CDR3 size: 15 residues. The germline V gene has CDR1 MNHEY and CDR2 SMNVEV (reference sequence).

This clonotype was seen a handful of times. This rearrangement joins TRBV20-1 to TRBJ2-4; 7 nucleotides line up with TRBD1. This CDR3 spans 14 amino acids. Germline CDR1 DFQATT, CDR2 SNEGSKA (reference sequence). Germline trimming cut 5 bases from V and 3 bases from J; bases unmatched to any gene: 7. CDR3 sequence (DNA): TGCAGTGCTTACGGACAGGACCTCAAAAACATTCAGTACTTC. Residues: CSAYGQDLKNIQYF.

The table lists this clonotype with many counts. The chain combines TRBV6-2 or TRBV6-3 with TRBJ2-3; 13 bases are a match to TRBD2. V gave up 5 bases and J gave up 9 bases; unmatched junction bases: 14. This CDR3 has 17 residues. The germline V gene has CDR1 MNHEY and CDR2 SVGEGT. The CDR3 coding sequence is TGTGCCAGCAGTCGGACCCGGACTAGCGGGGGAGTTAAGACGCAGTATTTT. This sequence encodes CASSRTRTSGGVKTQYF.

This clonotype was counted ten times or more. J is TRBJ2-6 and V is TRBV11-3; weak D call: TRBD2 (6 bases). Germline V gene data show CDR1 as SGHNT and CDR2 as YENEEA. This CDR3 has 16 residues. Trimming removed 4 bases from V and 6 bases from J, with 16 bases in between. In nucleotides, the CDR3 is TGTGCCAGCAGCTCCCTCCGGCGGGGATCGGCCAACGTCCTGACTTTC. Amino acid sequence: CASSSLRRGSANVLTF.

The table lists this clonotype with a few counts. J is TRBJ2-3 and V is TRBV20-1; 14 bases line up with TRBD2. Germline V lookup: CDR1 DFQATT, CDR2 SNEGSKA (reference sequence). With V trimmed by 6 bases and J by 7 bases, 6 bases remained unmatched. The CDR3 has 14 amino acids. The CDR3 reads CSARLAGGKNTQYF. Written as DNA, the CDR3 is TGCAGTGCGAGACTAGCGGGGGGGAAGAATACGCAGTATTTT.

The J gene is TRBJ1-2, the V gene TRBV7-2, with D perhaps TRBD1 (6 bases). The CDR3 runs to 14 residues. Germline CDR1 SGHTA, CDR2 FQGNSA. The V end lost 3 bases, the J end lost 4 bases, and 12 bases lay between the germline ends. CDR3 nucleotides: TGTGCCAGCAGCTTGGCCCAGGGGCTCTATGGCTACACCTTC. It yields the protein CASSLAQGLYGYTF.

This clonotype was counted a few times. The chain recombines TRBV5-1 with TRBJ1-1, with 10 bases lining up with TRBD1. Trimming took 4 bases from V and 7 from J; bases not matched to a gene: 7. This CDR3 comprises 14 residues. From germline, CDR1 is SGHRS and CDR2 YFSETQ. The CDR3 sequence is CASSRDRGGDEAFF. The CDR3, as DNA: TGCGCCAGCAGCCGGGACAGGGGAGGAGATGAAGCTTTCTTT.

This clonotype was observed a few times. V and J are TRBV29-1 and TRBJ2-3; the match to TRBD2 covers 9 bases. From germline, CDR1 is SQVTM and CDR2 ANQGSEA. V was clipped by 0 bases and J by 2 bases; unmatched bases: 9. The CDR3 extends over 17 amino acids. CDR3 in amino acids: CSVEDFSGGDNTDTQYF. CDR3 nucleotides: TGCAGCGTTGAAGATTTTAGCGGGGGCGATAACACAGATACGCAGTATTTT.

Only a few counts were recorded for this clonotype. This chain links TRBV7-2 with TRBJ2-6, with a tentative D call TRBD2 (7 bases). Germline V gives CDR1 SGHTA, CDR2 FQGNSA. This CDR3 contains 17 residues. Trimming took 5 bases from V and 0 from J, leaving 14 bases between them. CDR3 DNA: TGTGCCAGCAGCCGCAGGGGAGGGAGCTCTGGGGCCAACGTCCTGACTTTC. This encodes CASSRRGGSSGANVLTF.

The table lists this clonotype with a few counts. The rearrangement joins TRBV18 to TRBJ2-2; perhaps TRBD1 as D (6 bases). The V end lost 5 bases, the J end lost 1 base, and 11 bases lay between the germline ends. CDR3 length equals 15 residues. Germline V gene data show CDR1 as KGHSH and CDR2 as LQKENI. Written as DNA, the CDR3 is TGTGCCAGCTCAACCCGGGACATGAACACCGGGGAGCTGTTTTTT. It specifies CASSTRDMNTGELFF.

This clonotype was seen a few times. The rearrangement links TRBV7-2 to TRBJ2-3, with 11 bases identical to TRBD1. Looked up from germline, CDR1 is SGHTA and CDR2 is FQGNSA. V shed 5 bases and J 6 bases; nucleotides not matched to a gene: 7. The CDR3 has 15 amino acids. The chain's CDR3 is CASSLGQGVGDTQYF. CDR3 DNA: TGTGCCAGCAGCCTGGGACAGGGGGTGGGGGATACGCAGTATTTT.

In the case of this clonotype: This sequence may be a read error, since a much larger clone differs from it by one base. The CDR3 does not end in the conserved phenylalanine or tryptophan, so this is likely a read error. The V gene is TRBV25-1, the J gene TRBJ2-7; D not certain. The V gene lost 4 bases and the J gene lost 2 bases, with 9 bases spanning the gap. The germline CDR1 and CDR2 sequences are MGHDK and SYGVNS. CDR3 size: 13 residues. CDR3 loop: CASSAGPPYEQYY. For the CDR3, the DNA is TGTGCCAGCAGTGCTGGGCCCCCCTACGAGCAGTACTAC.

The chain employs TRBV10-3 and TRBJ2-7, with D perhaps matching TRBD2 (5 bases). V lost 7 bases and J 1 base, leaving 11 bases between the germline ends. Germline V gene data show CDR1 as ENHRY and CDR2 as SYGVKD. This CDR3 is built from 13 residues. CDR3: CAINRPGSYEQYF. For the CDR3, the DNA is TGTGCCATCAACAGACCGGGATCCTACGAGCAGTACTTC.

The gene calls are TRBV7-3 and TRBJ2-5, with 15 bases lining up with TRBD2. J lost 6 bases, V lost 5 bases, and 4 bases had no gene match. This CDR3 has 15 amino acids. From germline, CDR1 is SGHTA and CDR2 FQGTGA. In DNA form, the CDR3 reads TGTGCCAGCAGCCTGGGACTAGCGGGGGGAAAGACCCAGTACTTC. It is translated as CASSLGLAGGKTQYF.

This clonotype was counted only a few times. V and J are TRBV12-3 or TRBV12-4 and TRBJ2-3; 8 bases are a match to TRBD2. The CDR3 runs to 15 residues. Trimming at V came to 3 bases and at J to 2 bases, leaving 4 bases not matched to a gene. Written as DNA, the CDR3 is TGTGCCAGCAGTTTCGGCGGGGGGCCCACAGATACGCAGTATTTT. Translating gives CASSFGGGPTDTQYF.

This clonotype was picked up a small number of times. The J gene is TRBJ2-7, the V gene TRBV5-6, with TRBD1 identical over 7 bases. Losses at the gene ends were 0 bases for V and 2 bases for J; bases not matched to a gene: 5. This CDR3 comprises 15 residues. Looked up from germline, CDR1 is SGHDT and CDR2 is YYEEEE. CDR3 sequence reads: CASSLAARGTYEQYF. CDR3 in DNA: TGTGCCAGCAGCTTGGCTGCCAGGGGGACCTACGAGCAGTACTTC.

This clonotype appeared many times. The chain employs TRBV6-2 or TRBV6-3 and TRBJ1-5; D is unresolved. Germline assignment: CDR1 MNHEY and CDR2 SVGEGT. CDR3 length: 13 residues. With 2 bases removed from V and 4 bases from J, the gap between germline ends came to 6 bases. CDR3 protein: CASSYGLNQPQHF. CDR3 sequence (DNA): TGTGCCAGCAGTTACGGGTTAAATCAGCCCCAGCATTTT.